Given below is one TCR beta chain in context. It lacks a known antigen. It has no much larger one-base neighbor in the sample; base qualities were not kept. Library preparation used the immunoSEQ multiplex PCR assay. For the multiplex PCR, a mixture combining 60 forward primers for TCR Vbeta segments and 13 reverse primers for TCR Jbeta segments was used. Amplification of the CDR3 region of rearranged TCR beta genes was performed with a multiplex PCR assay on genomic DNA. Amplified TCR beta libraries were sequenced as 87-base-pair reads on the Illumina HiSeq System. In the original analysis: Across the 500 to 700 repertoires, a later analysis counted approximately 83 million unique TCR beta chains, approximately 10 million of which were shared by at least two donors. A nearest-neighbor algorithm error-corrected the raw reads and collapsed the reads into unique sequences, merging closely related sequences to remove PCR and sequencing errors. Alignment of CDR3 sequences to IMGT reference sequences was used to assign V, D and J gene segments. For a sequence to be retained, at least a six-nucleotide match to both a V gene segment and a J gene segment was required. A rearrangement counted as productive if the CDR3 had no stop codons and remained in frame with V and J, and every other rearrangement counted as non-productive. Following IMGT convention, CDR3 was defined as the stretch from the second conserved V-encoded cysteine to the conserved J-encoded phenylalanine. In an earlier analysis of just under 600 of the donors, sequences lacking an unambiguous match to a single V gene segment were excluded. An earlier analysis of 500 to 700 of the donors classified V segments as functional when productive rearrangements were above 56.7% and as segregating when the standard deviation between donors was above 5%. To diagnose cytomegalovirus status from the catalog of TCR beta chain sequences, a statistical classification framework was built. In a later analysis, TCR nucleotide sequences were compared against IMGT/GENE-DB human TR gene sequences so that V and J genes could be assigned. In a later analysis, CDR3 sequences and most-parsimonious VDJ recombination scenarios were assigned using the TCRdist pipeline. In a later analysis, every TCR beta chain was defined by the combination of its CDR3 amino acid sequence and its V-gene family, and reads without a unique V-gene family were dropped. To address suspected cross-contamination and a sequencing artifact, a later analysis removed 450 to 700 highly shared, low-generation-probability nucleotide sequences. In a later analysis, a clonal expansion index was calculated for each public chain from normalized within-repertoire ranks of inferred template counts. In a later analysis, generation probabilities were computed with a VDJ recombination model fitted to out-of-frame rearrangements, and the resulting probabilities were checked against IGoR. In a later analysis, hypergeometric tests were used to score TCR-TCR, TCR-HLA and TCR-CMV co-occurrence, with a repertoire-size bias correction applied to TCR pairs. False discovery rates were estimated in a later analysis by permuting HLA or CMV assignments 20 times. In a later analysis, co-occurring TCRs were grouped using DBSCAN, and TCRdist sequence similarity was added for clustering within HLA-allele-positive subsets. Repertoires with fewer than 30,000 or more than 120,000 public chains, plus five repertoires with anomalous nucleotide sharing, were excluded from co-occurrence clustering. The immuneACCESS repertoire file appears here via TCRdb, limited to in-frame rearrangements. These files lack a portion of the clones; in checked studies, under half of the deficit traces to unresolved V genes, and the cause of the others is not known. Clone size and V and J calls were adopted from that table, with D and trimming inferred from the DNA. The sample has fewer than 150,000 clones on record, around 80% of them singletons. Jointly, the top ten make up around 7% of the sample.

The cohort was made up of 666 healthy bone marrow donors. All cohort members were sampled while nominally healthy, although unrecorded immune exposures were likely present. The donor was CMV seropositive and belonged to the group of 250 to 350 seropositive cohort members. A peripheral blood sample was provided by each donor, and peripheral blood mononuclear cells were used for TCR beta sequencing. The Qiagen DNeasy Blood Extraction Kit was used to extract genomic DNA from the blood cell samples. The sample belongs to a study of cytomegalovirus exposure and HLA in healthy donors listed by TCRdb under 2017. Study-wide context: According to an earlier analysis of 587 of the donors, roughly 180 million T cells yielded 117 million unique TCR beta sequences and approximately 300 Gb of sequence data. An early release that covered fewer than 750 HLA-typed donors contained around 300 gigabases of sequencing data and 75 million to 100 million unique TCR sequences. Among the roughly 410 genotyped donors, 75% to 90% belonged to the genetic ancestry cluster associated with self-reported Caucasian donors. The study aimed to test whether cataloging public T cell receptors could reveal signatures of past pathogen exposure. The T cell repertoires of 666 subjects were profiled by immunosequencing and related to cytomegalovirus serostatus. Besides the first cohort of roughly 640 subjects, a separate validation cohort made up of around 120 different subjects was used. To predict cytomegalovirus infection status, the study combined high-throughput TCR immunosequencing, statistical association of individual TCRs with disease status, and machine learning. A later analysis re-analyzed previously published TCR beta repertoires from 500 to 700 donors and added high-resolution HLA genotyping to study TCR occurrence patterns. In the later analysis, no new phenotypic data were used to find candidate immune exposures; instead, reliance was placed on TCR beta sequences and their occurrence across donors. An earlier analysis of roughly 600 of the donors used high-throughput TCR beta sequencing to judge whether each TCR beta V gene segment behaved as functional or pseudogenic. Alongside the repertoire data, information on donor age, sex, ethnicity and CMV serostatus was compiled. A later genetic analysis used genome-wide SNP genotypes for about three fifths of the 666 donors, treating that subset as a discovery cohort. All discovery cohort repertoires had been generated using a single sequencing platform. Both class I and class II loci were covered by HLA typing, at four-digit resolution. Typing coverage differed by locus: A, B, C, DRB1 and DQB1 were typed in about 620-640 donors, DQA1 in about 510, DPA1 in some 610, and DPB1 in just under 480. Because of strong linkage in the cohort, a handful of DR-DQ haplotypes were treated as single units for association and clustering. Across 398 genotyped donors of the cohort, an average of about 240,000 unique TCR beta nucleotide sequences per donor were sequenced, and 15% to 20% of those sequences were non-productive. Here is what the overall study found, with its caveats: Some IMGT-functional V segments, including TRBV6-2 and TRBV6-3, could not be distinguished by the 87-base-pair reads and were therefore excluded. When HLA alleles, especially DR and DQ, strongly co-occurred, attributing TCR associations to individual alleles was difficult. In an earlier analysis of several hundred of the donors, most TCR beta V segments were observed in productive rearrangements about 87% or about 30% of the time, broadly matching IMGT annotations. A group of highly shared sequence variants was considered likely to be a technical artifact of the sequencing pipeline. HLA typing was unavailable for some donors at each locus, so association tests used only the typed subset. Several of the top co-occurrence clusters appeared to be linked to parvovirus B19, influenza, CMV and Epstein-Barr virus, according to a later analysis. According to a later analysis, most CMV-associated TCR beta chains appeared to be HLA-restricted, and the HLA associations seemed to be driven largely by CMV exposure. While some public TCRs were present in many individuals, most TCR sequences turned up only very rarely across donors. In a later genetic analysis, a missense DCLRE1C variant was associated with V-gene and J-gene trimming of TCR beta chains, and the association was replicated in an independent cohort. The earlier analysis of fewer than 750 of the donors excluded around 17 rarely observed V segments, including chromosome 9 orphons, because counts were too low. In the study, around 150 TCR beta chains were listed as associated with cytomegalovirus. Cytomegalovirus status was reported to be diagnosed by the classifier with high specificity and sensitivity in both the original and validation cohorts. In a later analysis, HLA-associated TCR beta chains were found to be more clonally expanded and to have lower generation probabilities than equally common non-associated chains. A later analysis found that TCR association rates varied across HLA loci, with DRB1 alleles showing the most associated TCRs and HLA-C alleles the fewest. Linkage disequilibrium might explain the correlated functional status among segregating V segments, but an unknown experimental factor could not be ruled out. A further reported finding was that TCR beta sequences accurately predicted the HLA-A and HLA-B alleles for most subjects in the first cohort. The authors suggested that the approach could potentially be extended to other disease states and immunological phenotypes. This cohort had only TCR beta chains sequenced, and the lack of alpha or paired-chain data limited which features could be detected. A later genetic analysis reported fewer N-insertions in productive TCRs among donors in an Asian-associated ancestry cluster than the approximately 670-donor mean. Roughly uniform sequencing depth across donors was assumed in presence/absence analyses, although this assumption may not hold. A later analysis associated 16,951 TCR beta sequences with specific HLA alleles at a false discovery rate of 0.05. The only immune exposure information available for the cohort was CMV serostatus. A few of the identified cytomegalovirus-associated TCR beta chains were confirmed in vitro to be specific for cytomegalovirus antigens.

The trim is 3 bases for V and 4 bases for J, with a gap of 10 bases between the germline ends. The CDR3 has 14 amino acids, counting the end cysteine and phenylalanine. Only the CDR3 part of the read is kept: 42 bases, read in frame from the first base. In the germline V gene, CDR1 corresponds to MNHNS and CDR2 to SASEGT. Sequenced: PBMCs. The chain uses TRBV6-1 and TRBJ2-1, and the D gene may be TRBD2, 5 bases matching. This TCR was recovered from a man in his forties or fifties in good health and CMV-seropositive. The CDR3 protein sequence reads: CASSDGAAYNEQFF. The DNA sequence follows: TGTGCCAGCAGTGATGGAGCGGCATACAATGAGCAGTTCTTC.